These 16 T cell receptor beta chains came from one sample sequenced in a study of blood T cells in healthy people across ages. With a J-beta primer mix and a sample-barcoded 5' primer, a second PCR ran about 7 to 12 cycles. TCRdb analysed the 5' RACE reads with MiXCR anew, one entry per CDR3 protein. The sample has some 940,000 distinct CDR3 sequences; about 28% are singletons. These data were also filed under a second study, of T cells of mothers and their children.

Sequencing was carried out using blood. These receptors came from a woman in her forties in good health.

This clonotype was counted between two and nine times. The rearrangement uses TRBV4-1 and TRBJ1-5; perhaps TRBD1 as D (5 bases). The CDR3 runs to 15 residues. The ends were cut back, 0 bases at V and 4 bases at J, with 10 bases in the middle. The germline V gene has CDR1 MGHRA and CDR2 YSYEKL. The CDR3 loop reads CASSQDGAANQPQHF. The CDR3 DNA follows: TGCGCCAGCAGCCAAGATGGGGCAGCGAATCAGCCCCAGCATTTT.

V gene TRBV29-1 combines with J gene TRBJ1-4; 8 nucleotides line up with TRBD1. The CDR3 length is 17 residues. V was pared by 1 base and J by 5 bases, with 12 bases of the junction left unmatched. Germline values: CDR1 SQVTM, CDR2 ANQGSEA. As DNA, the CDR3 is TGCAGCGTTGAAGGCTTCTCAGGGACAGGAAGAAATGAAAAACTGTTTTTT. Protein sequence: CSVEGFSGTGRNEKLFF.

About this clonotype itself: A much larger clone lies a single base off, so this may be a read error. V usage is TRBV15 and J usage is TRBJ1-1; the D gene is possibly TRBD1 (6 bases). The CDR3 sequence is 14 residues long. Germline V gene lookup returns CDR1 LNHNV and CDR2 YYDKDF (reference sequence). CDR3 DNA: TGTGTCACCAGCACCCAAGGACAGTTGGCTGAAGCTTTCTTT. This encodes CVTSTQGQLAEAFF.

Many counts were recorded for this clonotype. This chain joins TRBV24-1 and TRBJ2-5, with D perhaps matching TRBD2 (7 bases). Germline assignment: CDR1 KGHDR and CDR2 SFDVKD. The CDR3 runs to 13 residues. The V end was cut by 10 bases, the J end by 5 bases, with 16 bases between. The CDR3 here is CATRDTGRETQYF. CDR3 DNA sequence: TGTGCCACTAGGGACACCGGGAGGGAGACCCAGTACTTC.

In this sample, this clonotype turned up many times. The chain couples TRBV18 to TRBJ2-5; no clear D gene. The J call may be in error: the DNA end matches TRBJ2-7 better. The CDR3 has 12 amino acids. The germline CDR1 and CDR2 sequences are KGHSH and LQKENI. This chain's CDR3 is CASSGPFGEQYF. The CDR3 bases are TGTGCCAGCTCAGGGCCCTTCGGCGAGCAGTACTTC.

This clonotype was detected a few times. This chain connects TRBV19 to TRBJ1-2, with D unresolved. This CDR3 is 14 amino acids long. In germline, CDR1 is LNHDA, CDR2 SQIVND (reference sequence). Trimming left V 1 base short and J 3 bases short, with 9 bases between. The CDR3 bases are TGTGCCAGTAGTATAGCGGCAGGAGACTATGGCTACACCTTC. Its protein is CASSIAAGDYGYTF.

The chain's CDR3 is CSVEWDRDYNEQFF. The CDR3 DNA is TGCAGCGTTGAATGGGACAGGGACTACAATGAGCAGTTCTTC. The chain has TRBV29-1 and TRBJ2-1; 9 nucleotides agree with TRBD1. J gave up 3 bases and V 2 bases, and 2 bases lay outside the gene matches. The CDR3 has 14 amino acids. From germline, CDR1 is SQVTM and CDR2 ANQGSEA.

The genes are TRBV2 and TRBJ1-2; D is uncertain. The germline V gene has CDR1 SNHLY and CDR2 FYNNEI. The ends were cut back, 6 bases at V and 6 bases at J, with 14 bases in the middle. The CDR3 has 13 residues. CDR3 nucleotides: TGTGCCAGCAGATTAGGACTTCCCAATGGCTACACCTTC. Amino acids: CASRLGLPNGYTF. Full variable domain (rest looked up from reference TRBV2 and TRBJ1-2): EPEVTQTPSHQVTQMGQEVILRCVPISNHLYFYWYRQILGQKVEFLVSFYNNEISEKSEIFDDQFSVERPDGSNFTLKIRSTKLEDSAMYFCASRLGLPNGYTFGSGTRLTVV.

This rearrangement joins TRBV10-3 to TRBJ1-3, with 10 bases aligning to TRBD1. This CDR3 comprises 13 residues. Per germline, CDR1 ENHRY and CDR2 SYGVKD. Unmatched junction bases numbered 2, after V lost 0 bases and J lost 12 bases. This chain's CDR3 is CAISESTGGNIYF. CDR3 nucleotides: TGTGCCATCAGTGAGTCGACAGGGGGCAACATATATTTT.

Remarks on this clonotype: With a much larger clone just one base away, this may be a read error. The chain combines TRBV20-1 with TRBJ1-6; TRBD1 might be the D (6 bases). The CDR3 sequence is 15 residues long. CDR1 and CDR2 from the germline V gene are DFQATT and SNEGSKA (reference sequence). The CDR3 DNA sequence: TGCAGTGCTAGAGATGGCAGGGGCGTTGGTTCACCCCCCCACTTT. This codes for CSARDGRGVGSPPHF.

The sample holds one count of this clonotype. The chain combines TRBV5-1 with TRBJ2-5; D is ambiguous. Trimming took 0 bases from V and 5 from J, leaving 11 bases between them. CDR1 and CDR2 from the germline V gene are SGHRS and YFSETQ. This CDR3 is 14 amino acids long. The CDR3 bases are TGCGCCAGCAGCTTGGATGGCCCTGGCGAGACCCAGTACTTC. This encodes CASSLDGPGETQYF. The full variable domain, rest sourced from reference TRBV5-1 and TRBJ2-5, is KAGVTQTPRYLIKTRGQQVTLSCSPISGHRSVSWYQQTPGQGLQFLFEYFSETQRNKGNFPGRFSGRQFSNSRSEMNVSTLELGDSALYLCASSLDGPGETQYFGPGTRLLVL.

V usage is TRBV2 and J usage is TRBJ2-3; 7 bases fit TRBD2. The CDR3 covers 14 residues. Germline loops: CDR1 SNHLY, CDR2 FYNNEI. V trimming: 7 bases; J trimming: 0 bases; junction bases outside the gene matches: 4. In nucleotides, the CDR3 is TGTGCCAGCAAACGGGAGGTGAGCACAGATACGCAGTATTTT. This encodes CASKREVSTDTQYF.

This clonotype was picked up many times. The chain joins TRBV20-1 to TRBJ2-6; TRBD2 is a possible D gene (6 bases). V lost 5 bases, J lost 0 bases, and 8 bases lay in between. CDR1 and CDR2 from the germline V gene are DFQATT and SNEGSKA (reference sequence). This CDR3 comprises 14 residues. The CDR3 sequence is CSAGGSSGANVLTF. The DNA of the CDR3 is TGCAGTGCTGGAGGGAGCTCTGGGGCCAACGTCCTGACTTTC.

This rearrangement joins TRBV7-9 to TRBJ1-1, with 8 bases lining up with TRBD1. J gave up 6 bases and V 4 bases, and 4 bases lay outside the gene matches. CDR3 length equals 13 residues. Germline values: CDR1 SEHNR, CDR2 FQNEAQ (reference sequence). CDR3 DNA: TGTGCCAGCAGCTCGCGGGACAGGTCTGAAGCTTTCTTT. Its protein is CASSSRDRSEAFF.

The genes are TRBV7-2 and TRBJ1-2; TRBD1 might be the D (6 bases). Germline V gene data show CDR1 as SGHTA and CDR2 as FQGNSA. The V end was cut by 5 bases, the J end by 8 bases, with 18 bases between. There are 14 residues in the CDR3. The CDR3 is CASSTVRGGAGYTF. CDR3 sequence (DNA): TGTGCCAGCAGCACAGTCCGCGGGGGCGCAGGCTACACCTTC.

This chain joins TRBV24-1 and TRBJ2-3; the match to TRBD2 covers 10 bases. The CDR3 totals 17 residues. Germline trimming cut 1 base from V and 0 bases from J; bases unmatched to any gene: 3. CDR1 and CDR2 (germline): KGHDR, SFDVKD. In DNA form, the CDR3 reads TGTGCCACCAGTGATTTCGGACTAGCGGCTAGCACAGATACGCAGTATTTT. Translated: CATSDFGLAASTDTQYF.